What follows are 18 T cell receptor beta chains derived from one specimen sequenced in a study of blood T cell repertoires in COVID-19. Profiled with immunoSEQ multiplex PCR; TCRdb holds only in-frame clones, not every one. The repertoire consists of about 360,000 clones, with around 87% occurring once and the leading ten covering 1% to 1.5%. The sequenced sample consisted of PBMCs or T cells enriched from blood (not recorded which). The receptors derive from a man aged 30 to 45 who had recovered from COVID-19.

The chain has TRBV5-4 and TRBJ2-3, with TRBD2 as a possible D gene (5 bases). The CDR3 length is 13 residues. V was cut by 4 bases and J by 1 base, with 7 bases left in between. Germline CDR1 and CDR2: SGHNT and YYREEE (reference sequence). In DNA, the CDR3 is TGTGCCAGCAGCACCGGGGGCACAGATACGCAGTATTTT. Protein: CASSTGGTDTQYF.

The chain carries TRBV11-2 and TRBJ2-1, with 7 positions matching TRBD2. After removal of 1 base from V and 6 bases from J, the junction contained 9 bases not matched to a gene. The length of the CDR3 is 16 residues. Germline V gives CDR1 SGHAT, CDR2 FQNNGV. The DNA for the CDR3 is TGTGCCAGCAGCTTAGGGTCGAGCGGGGCCCTCAATGAGCAGTTCTTC. It is translated as CASSLGSSGALNEQFF.

The V and J genes are TRBV30 and TRBJ1-6; D is uncertain. The germline CDR1 and CDR2 sequences are GTSNPN and SVGIG (reference sequence). CDR3 size: 15 residues. Trimming shortened V by 2 bases and J by 1 base, and 9 bases separated the two germline ends. In nucleotides, the CDR3 is TGTGCCTGGAGTTTTCGGGGATCCTATAATTCACCCCTCCACTTT. Translated: CAWSFRGSYNSPLHF. Together with reference TRBV30 and TRBJ1-6, the CDR3 gives the full variable domain: SQTIHQWPATLVQPVGSPLSLECTVEGTSNPNLYWYRQAAGRGLQLLFYSVGIGQISSEVPQNLSASRPQDRQFILSSKKLLLSDSGFYLCAWSFRGSYNSPLHFGNGTRLTVT.

With regard to this clone: Different DNA sequences within this sample yield the same CDR3. The chain combines TRBV18 with TRBJ1-1; maybe TRBD1 (5 bases). This CDR3 comprises 14 residues. Germline CDR1 reads KGHSH; CDR2 reads LQKENI. Trimming stripped 1 base from V and 3 bases from J, with 9 bases between. The CDR3 DNA sequence: TGTGCCAGCTCACCACGGGGAGGGGACACTGAAGCTTTCTTT. This encodes CASSPRGGDTEAFF.

The chain joins TRBV9 to TRBJ2-2, with TRBD2 matching 8 bases. The CDR3 is 16 amino acids. Germline lookup yields CDR1 SGDLS and CDR2 YYNGEE. The V and J ends lost 2 bases and 5 bases, in that order; junction bases with no gene match: 8. In DNA form, the CDR3 reads TGTGCCAGCAGCGTGCCAACGGCGGGGGGTACCGGGGAGCTGTTTTTT. Its translation: CASSVPTAGGTGELFF.

This clone appeared a single time. The chain combines TRBV5-4 with TRBJ1-1; 9 bases map to TRBD1. This CDR3 has 14 amino acids. Losses at the gene ends were 4 bases for V and 7 bases for J; bases not matched to a gene: 8. Germline CDR1 and CDR2: SGHNT and YYREEE (reference sequence). CDR3 sequence (DNA): TGTGCCAGCAGCCCGGGACAGGGTGGGATTGAAGCTTTCTTT. This encodes CASSPGQGGIEAFF.

The V and J genes are TRBV4-1 and TRBJ1-2; 12 positions agree with TRBD1. The CDR3 is 17 residues long. Germline values: CDR1 MGHRA, CDR2 YSYEKL. J gave up 4 bases and V 2 bases, and 8 bases lay outside the gene matches. This chain's CDR3 is CASSQSQPGQGAYGYTF. The CDR3 DNA follows: TGCGCCAGCAGCCAAAGCCAGCCGGGACAGGGGGCCTATGGCTACACCTTC.

The rearrangement uses TRBV30 and TRBJ2-5, with D possibly matching TRBD1 (5 bases). The CDR3 is 12 residues long. V lost 5 bases to trimming and J lost 5 bases, with 12 bases between them. Per germline, CDR1 GTSNPN and CDR2 SVGIG (reference sequence). Written as DNA, the CDR3 is TGTGCCTGGTCCCCGGACATGGAGACCCAGTACTTC. Protein sequence: CAWSPDMETQYF.

This chain joins TRBV7-9 and TRBJ2-6; 9 nucleotides align to TRBD2. The CDR3 has 17 residues. Germline V CDR1 and CDR2: SEHNR, FQNEAQ (reference sequence). The ends lost 4 bases at V and 5 bases at J; junction bases unmatched: 9. Here the CDR3 DNA reads TGTGCCAGCAGCTCTAGCGGGACCGGACTCAGGGCCAACGTCCTGACTTTC. This encodes CASSSSGTGLRANVLTF.

The rearrangement uses TRBV7-6 and TRBJ2-2, with 7 bases fitting TRBD1. From germline, CDR1 is SGHVS and CDR2 FNYEAQ. Unmatched junction bases numbered 13, after V lost 5 bases and J lost 10 bases. This CDR3 comprises 15 residues. The CDR3, as DNA: TGTGCCAGCAGCGGTGGATGGGACAGTCATCTGGAGCTGTTTTTT. Protein: CASSGGWDSHLELFF. Full variable domain (missing parts from reference TRBV7-6 and TRBJ2-2): GAGVSQSPRYKVTKRGQDVALRCDPISGHVSLYWYRQALGQGPEFLTYFNYEAQQDKSGLPNDRFSAERPEGSISTLTIQRTEQRDSAMYRCASSGGWDSHLELFFGEGSRLTVL.

This rearrangement joins TRBV3-1 (or the pseudogene TRBV3-2) to TRBJ2-7; the D gene is possibly TRBD1 (5 bases). Looked up from germline, CDR1 is LGHDT and CDR2 is YNNKEL (reference sequence). V lost 3 bases and J lost 5, with 11 bases in between. The CDR3 is 13 amino acids. The CDR3 loop reads CASSHPGFHEQYF. The CDR3 DNA reads as TGTGCCAGCAGCCATCCAGGGTTCCACGAGCAGTACTTC.

This rearrangement joins TRBV27 to TRBJ1-5; tentatively, D is TRBD1 (6 bases). CDR3 length equals 14 residues. Germline V gene lookup returns CDR1 MNHEY and CDR2 SMNVEV (reference sequence). With 5 bases removed from V and 7 bases from J, the gap between germline ends came to 15 bases. CDR3 sequence: CASSPAGTPQPQHF. DNA for the CDR3: TGTGCCAGCAGTCCGGCCGGGACACCCCAGCCCCAGCATTTT.

This sequence joins TRBV27 and TRBJ1-1, with no clear D. Trimming took off 6 bases at V and 8 bases at J, with 16 bases between the two ends. The CDR3 loop spans 13 amino acids. Germline loops: CDR1 MNHEY, CDR2 SMNVEV (reference sequence). The CDR3 coding sequence is TGTGCCAGCAGGAGGGAAGTGGTATCCGAAGCTTTCTTT. Translating gives CASRREVVSEAFF.

CDR3 amino acids: CASSPWGENSPLHF. CDR3 bases: TGTGCCAGCTCACCGTGGGGAGAGAATTCACCCCTCCACTTT. The chain links TRBV18 to TRBJ1-6, with D hard to call. Trimming removed 3 bases from V and 7 bases from J, with 10 bases in between. This CDR3 is 14 amino acids long. The germline V gene encodes CDR1 KGHSH and CDR2 LQKENI.

This chain uses TRBV7-2 with TRBJ2-7; 10 nucleotides align to TRBD2. The V and J ends lost 5 bases and 2 bases, in that order; junction bases with no gene match: 3. The CDR3 is 14 residues long. CDR1 and CDR2 (germline): SGHTA, FQGNSA. CDR3 protein: CASSTSGTTYEQYF. CDR3 bases: TGTGCCAGCAGCACTAGCGGGACTACCTACGAGCAGTACTTC.

The V gene is TRBV7-8, the J gene TRBJ1-3; D gene uncertain. Germline CDR1 is SGHVS and CDR2 is FQNEAQ. This CDR3 contains 16 residues. Trimming cost V 5 bases and J 4 bases, with 18 bases left between them. CDR3 region: CASSLAQEQTGNTIYF. CDR3 nucleotide sequence: TGTGCCAGCAGCCTCGCGCAGGAACAAACCGGAAACACCATATATTTT.

The chain carries TRBV27 and TRBJ2-7, with D possibly being TRBD1 (6 bases). Germline lookup yields CDR1 MNHEY and CDR2 SMNVEV (reference sequence). The length of the CDR3 is 13 residues. V dropped 3 bases and J dropped 6 bases, with 12 bases sitting between them. The chain's CDR3 is CASSLTGGGEQYF. CDR3 DNA: TGTGCCAGCAGTTTGACAGGTGGTGGCGAGCAGTACTTC.

The chain recombines TRBV27 with TRBJ1-4; D not certain. The CDR3 has 11 amino acids. With 4 bases removed from V and 7 bases from J, the gap between germline ends came to 4 bases. Per germline, CDR1 MNHEY and CDR2 SMNVEV (reference sequence). For the CDR3, the DNA is TGTGCCAGCAGTTACGGTGAAAAACTGTTTTTT. Its translation: CASSYGEKLFF.